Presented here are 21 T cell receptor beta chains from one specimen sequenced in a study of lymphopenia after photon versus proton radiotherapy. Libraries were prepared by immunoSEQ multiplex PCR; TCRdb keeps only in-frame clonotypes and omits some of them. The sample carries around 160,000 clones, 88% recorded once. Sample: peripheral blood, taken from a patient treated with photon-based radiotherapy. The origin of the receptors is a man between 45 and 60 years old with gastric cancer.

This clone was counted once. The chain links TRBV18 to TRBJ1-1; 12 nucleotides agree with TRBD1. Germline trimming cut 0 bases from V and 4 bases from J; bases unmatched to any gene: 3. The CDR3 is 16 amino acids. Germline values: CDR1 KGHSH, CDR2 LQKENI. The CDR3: CASSPPGTGGVTEAFF. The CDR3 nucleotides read TGTGCCAGCTCACCACCGGGGACAGGGGGCGTCACTGAAGCTTTCTTT.

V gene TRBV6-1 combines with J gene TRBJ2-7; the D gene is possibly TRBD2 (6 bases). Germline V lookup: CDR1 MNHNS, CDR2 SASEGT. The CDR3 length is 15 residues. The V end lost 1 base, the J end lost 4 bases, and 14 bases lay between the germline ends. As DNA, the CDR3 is TGTGCCAGCAGTGAAGAGGTGGGAGGATGGTACGAGCAGTACTTC. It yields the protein CASSEEVGGWYEQYF.

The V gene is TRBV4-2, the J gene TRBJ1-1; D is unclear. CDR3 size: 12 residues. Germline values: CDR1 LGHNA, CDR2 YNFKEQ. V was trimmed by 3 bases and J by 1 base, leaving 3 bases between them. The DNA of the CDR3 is TGTGCCAGCAGCCAGGGGAACACTGAAGCTTTCTTT. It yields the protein CASSQGNTEAFF.

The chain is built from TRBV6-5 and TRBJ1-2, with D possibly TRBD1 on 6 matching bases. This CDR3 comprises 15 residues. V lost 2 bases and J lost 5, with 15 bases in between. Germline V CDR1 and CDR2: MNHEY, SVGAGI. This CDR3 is CASSYREGEAYGYTF. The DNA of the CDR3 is TGTGCCAGCAGTTACCGGGAGGGGGAAGCGTATGGCTACACCTTC.

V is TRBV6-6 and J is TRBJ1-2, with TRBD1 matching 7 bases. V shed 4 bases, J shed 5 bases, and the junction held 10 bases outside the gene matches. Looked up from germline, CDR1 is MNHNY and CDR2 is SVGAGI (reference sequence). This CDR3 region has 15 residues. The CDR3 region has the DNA TGTGCCAGCAGTTCGAGGGACAGATCCTCTTATGGCTACACCTTC. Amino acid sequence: CASSSRDRSSYGYTF.

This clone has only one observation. Here the CDR3 DNA reads TGCGCCAGCAGTAAACTAGCGGGAGGCTCCTACGAGCAGTACTTC. Its protein product is CASSKLAGGSYEQYF. This chain connects TRBV23-1 to TRBJ2-7; 12 nucleotides align to TRBD2. TRBV23-1 is designated an ORF whose function remains uncertain. CDR3 length equals 15 residues. After removal of 5 bases from V and 0 bases from J, the junction contained 2 bases not matched to a gene.

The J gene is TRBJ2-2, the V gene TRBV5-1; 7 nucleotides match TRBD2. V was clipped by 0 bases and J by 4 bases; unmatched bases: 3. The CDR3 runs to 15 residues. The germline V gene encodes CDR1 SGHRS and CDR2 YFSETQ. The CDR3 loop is CASSLGTRVTGELFF. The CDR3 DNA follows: TGCGCCAGCAGCTTGGGGACTAGGGTCACCGGGGAGCTGTTTTTT. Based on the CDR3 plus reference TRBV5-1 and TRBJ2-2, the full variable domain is KAGVTQTPRYLIKTRGQQVTLSCSPISGHRSVSWYQQTPGQGLQFLFEYFSETQRNKGNFPGRFSGRQFSNSRSEMNVSTLELGDSALYLCASSLGTRVTGELFFGEGSRLTVL.

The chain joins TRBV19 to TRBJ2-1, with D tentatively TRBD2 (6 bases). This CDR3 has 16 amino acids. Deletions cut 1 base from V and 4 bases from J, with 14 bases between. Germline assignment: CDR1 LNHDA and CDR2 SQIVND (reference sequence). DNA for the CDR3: TGTGCCAGTAGTATAGGGGGGACTCCCAATTACAATGAGCAGTTCTTC. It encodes CASSIGGTPNYNEQFF. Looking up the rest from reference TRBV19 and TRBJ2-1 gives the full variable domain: DGGITQSPKYLFRKEGQNVTLSCEQNLNHDAMYWYRQDPGQGLRLIYYSQIVNDFQKGDIAEGYSVSREKKESFPLTVTSAQKNPTAFYLCASSIGGTPNYNEQFFGPGTRLTVL.

This CDR3 reads CASSTREGTQYF. The CDR3 DNA follows: TGTGCCAGCAGCACCCGGGAGGGTACGCAGTATTTT. The V call is TRBV5-6, the J call TRBJ2-3; TRBD2 matches at 8 bases. The germline V gene encodes CDR1 SGHDT and CDR2 YYEEEE. The J segment lost 8 bases and the V segment lost 4 bases, leaving 3 bases of the junction unmatched. The CDR3 is 12 amino acids. The whole variable domain, remainder taken from reference TRBV5-6 and TRBJ2-3, is DAGVTQSPTHLIKTRGQQVTLRCSPKSGHDTVSWYQQALGQGPQFIFQYYEEEERQRGNFPDRFSGHQFPNYSSELNVNALLLGDSALYLCASSTREGTQYFGPGTRLTVL.

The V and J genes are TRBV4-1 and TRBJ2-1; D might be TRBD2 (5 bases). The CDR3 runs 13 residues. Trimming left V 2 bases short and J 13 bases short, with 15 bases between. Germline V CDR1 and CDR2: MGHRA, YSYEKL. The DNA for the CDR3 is TGCGCCAGCAGCCAACTAAAAAGCGGCCCCCAGTTCTTC. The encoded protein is CASSQLKSGPQFF.

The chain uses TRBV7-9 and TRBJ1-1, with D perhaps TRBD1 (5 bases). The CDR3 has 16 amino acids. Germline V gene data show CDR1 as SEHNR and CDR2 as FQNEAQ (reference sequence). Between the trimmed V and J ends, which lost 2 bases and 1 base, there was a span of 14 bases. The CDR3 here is CASSLWPSTANTEAFF. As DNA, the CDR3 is TGTGCCAGCAGCTTATGGCCATCGACAGCGAACACTGAAGCTTTCTTT.

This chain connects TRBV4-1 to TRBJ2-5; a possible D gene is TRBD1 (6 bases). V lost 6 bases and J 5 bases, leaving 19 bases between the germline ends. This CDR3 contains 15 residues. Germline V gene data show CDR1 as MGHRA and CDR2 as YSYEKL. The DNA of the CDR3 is TGCGCCAGCAGTCCCTACCCAGGGGTGGATGAGACCCAGTACTTC. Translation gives CASSPYPGVDETQYF.

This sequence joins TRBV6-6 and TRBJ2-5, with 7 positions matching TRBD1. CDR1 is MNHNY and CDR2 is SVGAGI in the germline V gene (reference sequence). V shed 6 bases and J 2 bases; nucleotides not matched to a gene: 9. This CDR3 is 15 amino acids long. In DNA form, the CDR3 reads TGTGCCAGCAGCCGCCCGGGGACAGCTCAAGAGACCCAGTACTTC. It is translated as CASSRPGTAQETQYF.

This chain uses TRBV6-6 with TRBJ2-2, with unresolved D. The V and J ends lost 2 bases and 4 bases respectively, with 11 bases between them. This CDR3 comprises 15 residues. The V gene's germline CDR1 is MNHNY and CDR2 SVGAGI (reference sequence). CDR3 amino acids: CASSYLAGFTGELFF. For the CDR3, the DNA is TGTGCCAGCAGTTACCTCGCCGGGTTCACCGGGGAGCTGTTTTTT.

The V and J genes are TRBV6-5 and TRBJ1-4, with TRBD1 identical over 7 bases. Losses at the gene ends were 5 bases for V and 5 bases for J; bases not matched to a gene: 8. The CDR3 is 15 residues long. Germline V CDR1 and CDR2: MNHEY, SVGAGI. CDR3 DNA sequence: TGTGCCAGCAGTCTGACGACAGGGTCAAATGAAAAACTGTTTTTT. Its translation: CASSLTTGSNEKLFF.

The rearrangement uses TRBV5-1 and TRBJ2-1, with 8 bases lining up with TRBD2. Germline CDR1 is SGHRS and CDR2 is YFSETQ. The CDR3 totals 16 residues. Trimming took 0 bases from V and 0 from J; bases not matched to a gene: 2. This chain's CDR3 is CASSLERESSYNEQFF. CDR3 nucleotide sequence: TGCGCCAGCAGCTTGGAGCGGGAGAGCTCCTACAATGAGCAGTTCTTC. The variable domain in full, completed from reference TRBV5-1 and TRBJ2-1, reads KAGVTQTPRYLIKTRGQQVTLSCSPISGHRSVSWYQQTPGQGLQFLFEYFSETQRNKGNFPGRFSGRQFSNSRSEMNVSTLELGDSALYLCASSLERESSYNEQFFGPGTRLTVL.

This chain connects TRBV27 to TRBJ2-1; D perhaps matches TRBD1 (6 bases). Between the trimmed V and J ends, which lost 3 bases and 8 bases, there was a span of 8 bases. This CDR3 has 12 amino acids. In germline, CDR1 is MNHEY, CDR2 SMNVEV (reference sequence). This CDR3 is CASSFGGDEQFF. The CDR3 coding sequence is TGTGCCAGCAGTTTTGGGGGCGATGAGCAGTTCTTC.

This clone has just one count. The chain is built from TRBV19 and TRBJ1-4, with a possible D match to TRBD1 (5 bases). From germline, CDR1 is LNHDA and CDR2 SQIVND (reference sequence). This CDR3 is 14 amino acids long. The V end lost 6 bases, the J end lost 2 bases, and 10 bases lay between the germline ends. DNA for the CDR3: TGTGCCAGTAGACAACAGGCTACTAATGAAAAACTGTTTTTT. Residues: CASRQQATNEKLFF.

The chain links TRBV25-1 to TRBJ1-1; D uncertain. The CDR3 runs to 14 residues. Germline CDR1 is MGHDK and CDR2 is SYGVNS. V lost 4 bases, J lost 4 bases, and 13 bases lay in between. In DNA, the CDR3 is TGTGCCAGCAGTGGTAGTAGATACGCCACTGAAGCTTTCTTT. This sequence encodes CASSGSRYATEAFF.

DNA of the CDR3: TGCGCCAGCACAGAGAGCTCTGGAAACACCATATATTTT. This translates into CASTESSGNTIYF. The gene calls are TRBV5-1 and TRBJ1-3; D unclear. This CDR3 region has 13 residues. Germline loops: CDR1 SGHRS, CDR2 YFSETQ. Trimming took 6 bases from V and 0 from J, leaving 7 bases between them.

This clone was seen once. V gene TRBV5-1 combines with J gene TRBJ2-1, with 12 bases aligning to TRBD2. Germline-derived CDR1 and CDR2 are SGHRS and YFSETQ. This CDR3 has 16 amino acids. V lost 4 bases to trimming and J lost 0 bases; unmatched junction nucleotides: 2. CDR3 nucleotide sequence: TGCGCCAGCAGCCCGACTAGCGGGAGCTCCTACAATGAGCAGTTCTTC. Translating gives CASSPTSGSSYNEQFF.